Shown below are 18 T cell receptor beta chains from a single sample sequenced in a study of T cell changes during pregnancy in multiple sclerosis. Measured with immunoSEQ multiplex PCR; TCRdb has only the in-frame clones, and not every one. The sample consists of under 110,000 clones, less than 95% of them appearing once. The sample was peripheral blood, taken after pregnancy. These receptors were collected from a female donor with multiple sclerosis, enrolled in a pregnancy study.

The CDR3 region is CASSPLIDSNYGYTF. The CDR3, as DNA: TGTGCCAGCTCACCACTTATCGACAGCAACTATGGCTACACCTTC. The chain uses TRBV18 and TRBJ1-2, with D possibly TRBD1 on 5 matching bases. This CDR3 has 15 residues. Trimming pared 1 base from V and 2 bases from J, leaving 11 bases between. Per germline, CDR1 KGHSH and CDR2 LQKENI.

This clone was seen only once. J is TRBJ2-5 and V is TRBV28; TRBD2 matches 15 bases. After removal of 2 bases from V and 3 bases from J, the junction contained 4 bases not matched to a gene. This CDR3 has 17 residues. The germline CDR1 and CDR2 sequences are MDHEN and SYDVKM. CDR3 loop: CASSLGTSGRKEETQYF. CDR3 DNA: TGTGCCAGCAGTTTAGGGACTAGCGGGAGGAAGGAAGAGACCCAGTACTTC.

This chain links TRBV6-5 with TRBJ1-4; TRBD1 agrees at 7 bases. Germline loops: CDR1 MNHEY, CDR2 SVGAGI. V was pared by 6 bases and J by 10 bases, with 8 bases of the junction left unmatched. The CDR3 consists of 13 residues. CDR3 sequence: CASRGEQGSKLFF. CDR3 coding DNA: TGTGCCAGCAGGGGCGAACAGGGGTCAAAACTGTTTTTT.

The chain combines TRBV2 with TRBJ2-5, with 7 bases identical to TRBD1. The germline V gene encodes CDR1 SNHLY and CDR2 FYNNEI. V was clipped by 8 bases and J by 3 bases; unmatched bases: 0. The CDR3 has 11 amino acids. DNA of the CDR3: TGTGCCAGCGGACAGGAAGAGACCCAGTACTTC. Its translation is CASGQEETQYF.

The chain employs TRBV6-1 and TRBJ1-3; no reliable D call. Germline V gene data show CDR1 as MNHNS and CDR2 as SASEGT. Trimming took 8 bases from V and 4 from J, leaving 9 bases between them. CDR3 size: 12 residues. The CDR3 spells CASGAAGNTIYF. The CDR3 DNA follows: TGTGCCAGCGGAGCGGCGGGAAACACCATATATTTT.

This clone was recorded once. The V and J genes are TRBV27 and TRBJ2-7; TRBD1 matches 10 bases. This CDR3 contains 14 residues. CDR1 and CDR2 (germline): MNHEY, SMNVEV (reference sequence). Trimming at V came to 6 bases and at J to 4 bases, leaving 6 bases not matched to a gene. The CDR3 is CASRTGTGVYEQYF. CDR3 DNA sequence: TGTGCCAGCAGGACCGGGACAGGGGTTTACGAGCAGTACTTC.

For the CDR3, the DNA is TGTGCCACCAGGGACAGGGTGTCTGAAGCTTTCTTT. It yields the protein CATRDRVSEAFF. The V call is TRBV15, the J call TRBJ1-1; 8 nucleotides align to TRBD1. The V gene's germline CDR1 is LNHNV and CDR2 YYDKDF (reference sequence). The CDR3 has 12 residues. V lost 6 bases to trimming and J lost 6 bases; unmatched junction nucleotides: 3.

J is TRBJ2-2 and V is TRBV5-1; D uncertain. The CDR3 is 15 amino acids. The V end lost 0 bases, the J end lost 2 bases, and 8 bases lay between the germline ends. Germline V gene sequence: CDR1 SGHRS, CDR2 YFSETQ. The CDR3 protein is CASSLGNSNTGELFF. DNA for the CDR3: TGCGCCAGCAGCTTGGGTAACTCTAACACCGGGGAGCTGTTTTTT. Drawing the rest from reference TRBV5-1 and TRBJ2-2, the complete variable domain is KAGVTQTPRYLIKTRGQQVTLSCSPISGHRSVSWYQQTPGQGLQFLFEYFSETQRNKGNFPGRFSGRQFSNSRSEMNVSTLELGDSALYLCASSLGNSNTGELFFGEGSRLTVL.

This clone has just one count. The genes are TRBV5-6 and TRBJ1-2; tentatively, D is TRBD1 (6 bases). The CDR3 is 15 amino acids. V lost 4 bases to trimming and J lost 3 bases, with 16 bases between them. Germline CDR1 reads SGHDT; CDR2 reads YYEEEE. The CDR3 loop is CASSGVTGYDYGYTF. In DNA form, the CDR3 reads TGTGCCAGCAGCGGAGTCACAGGGTACGACTATGGCTACACCTTC.

V gene TRBV7-3 combines with J gene TRBJ1-1; TRBD1 might be the D (6 bases). The CDR3 covers 14 residues. Between the trimmed V and J ends, which lost 2 bases and 3 bases, there was a span of 10 bases. Looked up from germline, CDR1 is SGHTA and CDR2 is FQGTGA. CDR3 sequence (DNA): TGTGCCAGCAGCTTACAGGGGCATGACACTGAAGCTTTCTTT. Amino acids: CASSLQGHDTEAFF.

The chain uses TRBV7-8 and TRBJ2-1; 11 nucleotides line up with TRBD1. The junction had 4 bases not matched to a gene; V was cut back by 6 bases and J by 3 bases. Germline assignment: CDR1 SGHVS and CDR2 FQNEAQ. The CDR3 loop spans 15 amino acids. The CDR3 DNA reads TGTGCCAGCAGTTCGGACAGGGGGCTCTACAATGAGCAGTTCTTC. It is translated as CASSSDRGLYNEQFF.

This rearrangement joins TRBV2 to TRBJ1-2, with a tentative D call TRBD1 (5 bases). CDR3 length: 13 residues. Germline V gene sequence: CDR1 SNHLY, CDR2 FYNNEI. Trimming removed 7 bases at V and 6 bases at J, with 15 bases between. CDR3 nucleotide sequence: TGTGCCAGCATACTGGGCAGGGCGGATGGCTACACCTTC. Its translation is CASILGRADGYTF.

This chain joins TRBV5-1 and TRBJ2-3; D is perhaps TRBD1 (5 bases). Per the germline V gene, CDR1 is SGHRS and CDR2 is YFSETQ. The CDR3 is made up of 15 amino acids. Trimming removed 0 bases from V and 0 bases from J, with 8 bases in between. The DNA for the CDR3 is TGCGCCAGCAGCTTGGACAGGCCTAGCACAGATACGCAGTATTTT. Translated: CASSLDRPSTDTQYF.

This clone showed up just a few times. The chain recombines TRBV19 with TRBJ1-2, with D hard to call. This CDR3 is 15 amino acids long. The V end was cut by 7 bases, the J end by 4 bases, with 19 bases between. Germline CDR1 is LNHDA and CDR2 is SQIVND (reference sequence). CDR3 protein: CASTSEAERSYGYTF. The DNA for the CDR3 is TGTGCCAGTACAAGCGAAGCAGAGCGGAGCTATGGCTACACCTTC.

The chain carries TRBV16 and TRBJ1-1; 7 bases agree with TRBD1. The V segment lost 4 bases and the J segment 5 bases; nucleotides outside the gene matches: 10. The CDR3 is 15 amino acids. CDR1 and CDR2 (germline): KGHSY, FQNENV. The CDR3 region is CASSLVQGRGTEAFF. The CDR3 DNA follows: TGTGCCAGCAGCCTCGTACAGGGGAGAGGGACTGAAGCTTTCTTT.

The J gene is TRBJ2-3, the V gene TRBV7-3, with 8 bases that match TRBD2. This CDR3 is built from 16 residues. V lost 4 bases to trimming and J lost 4 bases; unmatched junction nucleotides: 10. The V gene's germline CDR1 is SGHTA and CDR2 FQGTGA. The chain's CDR3 is CASSSGPAGRADTQYF. The CDR3 nucleotides are TGTGCCAGCAGCTCCGGGCCGGCCGGGAGGGCAGATACGCAGTATTTT.

The chain carries TRBV27 and TRBJ1-1; D might be TRBD1 (5 bases). V lost 4 bases to trimming and J lost 0 bases, with 9 bases between them. The germline V gene encodes CDR1 MNHEY and CDR2 SMNVEV (reference sequence). The CDR3 runs to 14 residues. The CDR3 coding sequence is TGTGCCAGCAGTTCATGGGGCTTGAACACTGAAGCTTTCTTT. Protein sequence: CASSSWGLNTEAFF.

J is TRBJ1-4 and V is TRBV28, with D perhaps matching TRBD1 (6 bases). The V end was cut by 1 base, the J end by 8 bases, with 14 bases between. The CDR3 is 15 residues long. Germline values: CDR1 MDHEN, CDR2 SYDVKM. The CDR3 bases are TGTGCCAGCAGTTTATATCGGACAGCTAGGGAAAAACTGTTTTTT. Encoded protein: CASSLYRTAREKLFF.